This note documents a single T cell receptor beta chain sequence. This sample was included in a study of control samples from healthy donors and cancer patients. The method was immunoSEQ multiplex PCR; TCRdb's version includes in-frame clones alone and lacks a portion of them. The table lists 110,000 or so clones, roughly 90% of them singletons. The CDR3 sequence is 13 residues long. Germline CDR1 SGHDN, CDR2 FVKESK. Trimming took off 1 base at V and 9 bases at J, with 12 bases between the two ends. The rearrangement links TRBV14 to TRBJ1-1; D is uncertain. Sequenced input: blood. The sequence was obtained from a man over 45 in good health. The CDR3 DNA reads TGTGCCAGCAGCCAAGTAGGGAATAGTCAAGCTTTCTTT. Protein sequence: CASSQVGNSQAFF. Complete variable domain (other parts from reference TRBV14 and TRBJ1-1): EAGVTQFPSHSVIEKGQTVTLRCDPISGHDNLYWYRRVMGKEIKFLLHFVKESKQDESGMPNNRFLAERTGGTYSTLKVQPAELEDSGVYFCASSQVGNSQAFFGQGTRLTVV.